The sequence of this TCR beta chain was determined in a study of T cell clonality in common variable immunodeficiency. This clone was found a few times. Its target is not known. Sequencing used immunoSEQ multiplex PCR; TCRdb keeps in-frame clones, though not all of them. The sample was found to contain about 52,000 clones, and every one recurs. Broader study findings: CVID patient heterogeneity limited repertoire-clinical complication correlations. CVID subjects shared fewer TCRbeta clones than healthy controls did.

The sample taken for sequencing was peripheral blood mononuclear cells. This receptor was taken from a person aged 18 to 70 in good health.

The chain's CDR3 is CASSRDSPGSEQYF. The CDR3 bases that were read are TGTGCCAGCAGCAGAGACAGCCCTGGGAGCGAG. The J gene is TRBJ2-7, the V gene TRBV7-9, with D perhaps given as TRBD1 or TRBD2 (5 bases each). The CDR3 end lies 3 residues beyond the end of the read and is filled in from the germline J gene. Germline CDR1 SEHNR, CDR2 FQNEAQ (reference sequence). V was shortened by 5 bases and J by 6 bases, with 17 bases between the two germline ends. The CDR3 sequence is 14 residues long.